A single sample gave rise to the 30 T cell receptor beta chains below, sequenced in a study of shared T cell receptors in the human thymus. Here immunoSEQ multiplex PCR was the method, and the copy in TCRdb shows in-frame clones only, minus some. The data hold roughly 700,000 clones, with approximately 88% observed a single time. This sample was also put to use in a study of human thymus T cells.

The material sequenced was thymocytes. These receptors came from a boy under two years old with a congenital heart defect.

V usage is TRBV2 and J usage is TRBJ2-3; 9 bases are a match to TRBD1. The length of the CDR3 is 15 residues. Germline CDR1 and CDR2: SNHLY and FYNNEI. J gave up 5 bases and V 10 bases, and 13 bases lay outside the gene matches. CDR3 in DNA: TGTGCCACCCTCGGGGGACAGGGTATTTTAGATACGCAGTATTTT. The encoded protein is CATLGGQGILDTQYF.

V is TRBV2 and J is TRBJ2-1, with D possibly matching TRBD2 (6 bases). The CDR3 sequence is 13 residues long. Germline values: CDR1 SNHLY, CDR2 FYNNEI. The V end was cut by 6 bases, the J end by 7 bases, with 13 bases between. The DNA of the CDR3 is TGTGCCAGCAGCGTCCTTCTAGCGAATGAGCAGTTCTTC. It is translated as CASSVLLANEQFF.

The genes are TRBV19 and TRBJ2-3, with D maybe TRBD1 (5 bases). The V end was cut by 6 bases, the J end by 8 bases, with 18 bases between. This CDR3 is built from 14 residues. The germline V gene has CDR1 LNHDA and CDR2 SQIVND (reference sequence). CDR3 loop: CASRLGQGRGTQYF. CDR3 DNA sequence: TGTGCCAGTAGATTGGGGCAGGGTAGAGGTACGCAGTATTTT.

The chain employs TRBV9 and TRBJ2-7, with D perhaps matching TRBD2 (6 bases). The CDR3 loop spans 15 amino acids. Looked up from germline, CDR1 is SGDLS and CDR2 is YYNGEE. V lost 3 bases and J 2 bases, leaving 15 bases between the germline ends. CDR3 amino acids: CASSAGGGRAYEQYF. DNA of the CDR3: TGTGCCAGCAGCGCCGGGGGAGGTAGAGCCTACGAGCAGTACTTC.

The V gene is TRBV2, the J gene TRBJ2-5, with D perhaps matching TRBD2 (5 bases). Germline CDR1 reads SNHLY; CDR2 reads FYNNEI. This CDR3 is 14 amino acids long. Trimming took off 10 bases at V and 3 bases at J, with 18 bases between the two ends. The CDR3 DNA sequence: TGTGCCACCCGCGCATCTAGCTCTAAAGAGACCCAGTACTTC. Its protein is CATRASSSKETQYF.

This sequence joins TRBV5-5 and TRBJ1-4, with D possibly matching TRBD1 (6 bases). Germline CDR1 reads SGHKS; CDR2 reads YYEKEE (reference sequence). Trimming left V 9 bases short and J 7 bases short, with 13 bases between. This CDR3 spans 12 amino acids. The CDR3 sequence is CANRVEAEKLFF. Written as DNA, the CDR3 is TGTGCCAACAGGGTCGAGGCTGAAAAACTGTTTTTT.

V usage is TRBV19 and J usage is TRBJ2-5; maybe TRBD2 (6 bases). The V end was cut by 5 bases, the J end by 1 base, with 17 bases between. The CDR3 length is 16 residues. Germline CDR1 and CDR2: LNHDA and SQIVND (reference sequence). CDR3 DNA: TGTGCCAGTAGTCCTTCCCGGAGGGCGCTCCAAGAGACCCAGTACTTC. Its protein is CASSPSRRALQETQYF.

The rearrangement links TRBV28 to TRBJ2-1; 9 bases agree with TRBD2. Germline values: CDR1 MDHEN, CDR2 SYDVKM. The V and J ends lost 8 bases and 8 bases, in that order; junction bases with no gene match: 16. This CDR3 spans 16 amino acids. The CDR3 sequence: CASHSVRGRALDEQFF. The CDR3, as DNA: TGTGCCAGCCATTCGGTTCGCGGGAGGGCTCTCGATGAGCAGTTCTTC.

The sample holds one count of this clone. CDR3 coding DNA: TGTGCCAGCAGCCCCGGGGGGGCCTTTAATGAAAAACTGTTTTTT. Translation gives CASSPGGAFNEKLFF. V is TRBV27 and J is TRBJ1-4; D is perhaps TRBD1 (6 bases). Germline CDR1 is MNHEY and CDR2 is SMNVEV (reference sequence). This CDR3 has 15 amino acids. Trimming pared 6 bases from V and 4 bases from J, leaving 15 bases between.

This clone was detected only once. The gene calls are TRBV14 and TRBJ2-2; TRBD2 aligns across 13 bases. In germline, CDR1 is SGHDN, CDR2 FVKESK. V lost 3 bases, J lost 6 bases, and 7 bases stayed unmatched. The CDR3 covers 17 residues. The CDR3 spells CASSHLTSGRAPGELFF. The CDR3 DNA is TGTGCCAGCAGCCATCTCACTAGCGGGAGGGCCCCCGGGGAGCTGTTTTTT.

The chain employs TRBV7-2 and TRBJ2-5; 9 bases align to TRBD1. V shed 1 base, J shed 2 bases, and the junction held 8 bases outside the gene matches. The CDR3 runs 17 residues. CDR1 and CDR2 from the germline V gene are SGHTA and FQGNSA. The CDR3 coding sequence is TGTGCCAGCAGCTTAGGAAGATGGGACAGGGAACAAGAGACCCAGTACTTC. This gives the protein CASSLGRWDREQETQYF.

The chain is built from TRBV6-1 and TRBJ2-7, with 11 bases identical to TRBD1. This CDR3 is 15 amino acids long. With V trimmed by 6 bases and J by 7 bases, 11 bases remained unmatched. Germline CDR1 is MNHNS and CDR2 is SASEGT. CDR3 region: CASSTRDRGTEEQYF. In DNA, the CDR3 is TGTGCCAGCAGCACCCGGGACAGGGGGACGGAAGAGCAGTACTTC.

The chain joins TRBV27 to TRBJ2-7, with TRBD2 as a possible D gene (6 bases). V was pared by 8 bases and J by 1 base, with 18 bases between. The CDR3 is 15 amino acids. Per germline, CDR1 MNHEY and CDR2 SMNVEV (reference sequence). CDR3 nucleotides: TGTGCCAGCGCCTCACGAGCGGGCCTTTCCTACGAGCAGTACTTC. Translating gives CASASRAGLSYEQYF.

Written as DNA, the CDR3 is TGCAGCGTTCATACAGGGGGAACGGGAGATACGCAGTATTTT. This gives the protein CSVHTGGTGDTQYF. The V and J genes are TRBV29-1 and TRBJ2-3, with TRBD1 identical over 8 bases. The length of the CDR3 is 14 residues. Germline assignment: CDR1 SQVTM and CDR2 ANQGSEA. With V trimmed by 5 bases and J by 5 bases, 9 bases remained unmatched.

J is TRBJ1-1 and V is TRBV30; 10 bases are a match to TRBD1. From germline, CDR1 is GTSNPN and CDR2 SVGIG (reference sequence). With V trimmed by 3 bases and J by 4 bases, 14 bases remained unmatched. The CDR3 length is 17 residues. CDR3 sequence: CAWRGGQGIPSSTEAFF. In DNA form, the CDR3 reads TGTGCCTGGAGGGGGGGACAGGGGATTCCTAGCAGCACTGAAGCTTTCTTT.

In this sample, this clone turned up once. The chain couples TRBV7-9 to TRBJ1-3; TRBD1 might be the D (5 bases). Trimming left V 2 bases short and J 4 bases short, with 9 bases between. CDR1 is SEHNR, CDR2 FQNEAQ, per germline (reference sequence). CDR3 length equals 14 residues. The CDR3 nucleotides are TGTGCCAGCAGCTTATTTACAGGAGGAAACACCATATATTTT. Protein: CASSLFTGGNTIYF. The variable domain in full, with the rest retrieved from reference TRBV7-9 and TRBJ1-3, is DTGVSQNPRHKITKRGQNVTFRCDPISEHNRLYWYRQTLGQGPEFLTYFQNEAQLEKSRLLSDRFSAERPKGSFSTLEIQRTEQGDSAMYLCASSLFTGGNTIYFGEGSWLTVV.

The CDR3 region has the DNA TGTGCCAGCAGCCAGACGGACCGACTAGCGGGCCACTCCTACAATGAGCAGTTCTTC. Translation: CASSQTDRLAGHSYNEQFF. V gene TRBV28 combines with J gene TRBJ2-1; 10 nucleotides align to TRBD2. V lost 6 bases and J lost 0; bases outside the gene matches: 14. Looked up from germline, CDR1 is MDHEN and CDR2 is SYDVKM. This CDR3 has 19 amino acids.

The chain carries TRBV7-2 and TRBJ2-3; unclear D gene. Germline CDR1 reads SGHTA; CDR2 reads FQGNSA. Trimming cost V 1 base and J 4 bases, with 3 bases left between them. CDR3 length: 12 residues. CDR3 amino acids: CASSLEPDTQYF. The CDR3 coding sequence is TGTGCCAGCAGCTTAGAGCCAGATACGCAGTATTTT. Based on the CDR3 plus reference TRBV7-2 and TRBJ2-3, the full variable domain is GAGVSQSPSNKVTEKGKDVELRCDPISGHTALYWYRQSLGQGLEFLIYFQGNSAPDKSGLPSDRFSAERTGGSVSTLTIQRTQQEDSAVYLCASSLEPDTQYFGPGTRLTVL.

This sequence joins TRBV9 and TRBJ1-2, with D possibly TRBD1 on 6 matching bases. The CDR3 totals 15 residues. V dropped 0 bases and J dropped 2 bases, with 11 bases sitting between them. Germline loops: CDR1 SGDLS, CDR2 YYNGEE. The CDR3 loop is CASSVGKGVNYGYTF. In DNA form, the CDR3 reads TGTGCCAGCAGCGTAGGGAAGGGGGTGAACTATGGCTACACCTTC.

The chain recombines TRBV1 with TRBJ2-2; the table's D call of TRBD2 was not tested on the DNA. TRBV1 is designated a pseudogene. The CDR3 covers 15 residues. CDR3 in amino acids: CTSSQDSGEGGELFF. As DNA, the CDR3 is TGCACCAGCAGCCAAGATTCGGGAGAGGGCGGGGAGCTGTTTTTT.

This sequence joins TRBV29-1 and TRBJ2-2; D is possibly TRBD2 (5 bases). Germline V gives CDR1 SQVTM, CDR2 ANQGSEA. The CDR3 totals 14 residues. Trimming removed 4 bases from V and 3 bases from J, with 12 bases in between. CDR3: CSVVATGDTGELFF. The CDR3 DNA reads as TGCAGCGTTGTGGCCACCGGGGACACCGGGGAGCTGTTTTTT.

The chain is built from TRBV11-3 and TRBJ1-1; 7 nucleotides line up with TRBD1. This CDR3 comprises 15 residues. Per germline, CDR1 SGHNT and CDR2 YENEEA. J was trimmed by 7 bases and V by 3 bases; bases with no gene match: 11. CDR3 DNA: TGTGCCAGCAGCTTTAATATGGACAGGACCCTTGAAGCTTTCTTT. Translated, it gives CASSFNMDRTLEAFF.

The rearrangement links TRBV5-6 to TRBJ1-6; D is possibly TRBD1 (6 bases). The germline V and J ends were trimmed by 5 bases and 14 bases, with 26 bases remaining between them. The germline V gene has CDR1 SGHDT and CDR2 YYEEEE. CDR3 length: 16 amino acids. The CDR3 DNA reads as TGTGCCAGCAGGTTTGGGCCGGGACAAAGTCTTTTAGCCCTCCACTTT. It is translated as CASRFGPGQSLLALHF.

The V and J genes are TRBV28 and TRBJ1-2; D is possibly TRBD1 (6 bases). V was trimmed by 4 bases and J by 7 bases, leaving 25 bases between them. The CDR3 is made up of 17 amino acids. Per the germline V gene, CDR1 is MDHEN and CDR2 is SYDVKM. The chain's CDR3 is CASSSLGQPPTIRGYTF. The CDR3 region has the DNA TGTGCCAGCAGTTCCCTAGGACAGCCCCCCACTATTCGTGGCTACACCTTC.

The V and J genes are TRBV4-2 and TRBJ2-3, with TRBD1 identical over 9 bases. The CDR3 is made up of 16 amino acids. With V trimmed by 1 base and J by 0 bases, 2 bases remained unmatched. From germline, CDR1 is LGHNA and CDR2 YNFKEQ. CDR3 nucleotide sequence: TGTGCCAGCAGCCAAGTGGGACAGGGAAGCACAGATACGCAGTATTTT. Its translation is CASSQVGQGSTDTQYF.

J is TRBJ2-3 and V is TRBV11-3, with D possibly being TRBD2 (6 bases). Germline V gene lookup returns CDR1 SGHNT and CDR2 YENEEA. CDR3 length equals 16 residues. Deletions cut 3 bases from V and 2 bases from J, with 15 bases between. The CDR3 DNA is TGTGCCAGCAGCTTGCTTGGGAGGATTAACACAGATACGCAGTATTTT. Encoded protein: CASSLLGRINTDTQYF.

The chain joins TRBV13 to TRBJ2-1, with D tentatively TRBD2 (5 bases). CDR1 and CDR2 (germline): PRHDT, FYEKMQ (reference sequence). The length of the CDR3 is 13 residues. V was clipped by 5 bases and J by 7 bases, with 12 bases between them. CDR3 residues: CASSALRGNEQFF. The CDR3 bases are TGTGCCAGCAGCGCCCTTCGCGGGAATGAGCAGTTCTTC.

This chain uses TRBV7-2 with TRBJ2-7; 8 positions match TRBD2. The CDR3 is 16 amino acids. Per the germline V gene, CDR1 is SGHTA and CDR2 is FQGNSA. V was pared by 6 bases and J by 3 bases, with 13 bases of the junction left unmatched. CDR3 in amino acids: CASRPAGTRTDYEQYF. DNA of the CDR3: TGTGCCAGCAGGCCCGCCGGGACTAGGACGGACTACGAGCAGTACTTC.

The chain joins TRBV5-1 to TRBJ2-5; 9 bases fit TRBD2. The trim removed 1 base at V and 3 bases at J, leaving 4 bases unmatched. The germline CDR1 and CDR2 sequences are SGHRS and YFSETQ. The CDR3 contains 15 residues. In nucleotides, the CDR3 is TGCGCCAGCAGCTTGAGGCGGGAGGGTAAAGAGACCCAGTACTTC. It yields the protein CASSLRREGKETQYF. The full variable domain, with the rest looked up from reference TRBV5-1 and TRBJ2-5, is KAGVTQTPRYLIKTRGQQVTLSCSPISGHRSVSWYQQTPGQGLQFLFEYFSETQRNKGNFPGRFSGRQFSNSRSEMNVSTLELGDSALYLCASSLRREGKETQYFGPGTRLLVL.

The chain is built from TRBV18 and TRBJ1-2; D is uncertain. Germline V gives CDR1 KGHSH, CDR2 LQKENI. Trimming removed 0 bases at V and 0 bases at J, with 11 bases between. The CDR3 has 16 residues. CDR3 protein: CASSPPRGDTNYGYTF. DNA of the CDR3: TGTGCCAGCTCACCACCGCGCGGGGATACTAACTATGGCTACACCTTC.